This is a list of T cell receptor beta chains from one sample in a study of identical twins' blood T cells. One entry per CDR3 protein results from TCRdb running MiXCR on the 5' RACE reads. This table has 400,000 or so distinct CDR3 sequences, about 28% appearing once. The sequencing sample was made of PBMCs. Receptor source: a woman aged 18 to 55 in good health. The CDR3 runs from the conserved cysteine through the conserved F or W. A D gene is named only where the DNA matches it firmly. The size field is filled for only some rows; it gives once, few, many or a size class.

v_gene	d_gene	j_gene	abundance	CDR3aa	CDR3nt
TRBV6-5	.	TRBJ1-1	.	CASSYSDGDTEAFF	TGTGCCAGCAGTTACTCCGACGGCGACACTGAAGCTTTCTTT
TRBV5-1	.	TRBJ2-2	few	CASHPFTSNTGELFF	TGCGCCAGCCATCCTTTCACCTCGAACACCGGGGAGCTGTTTTTT
TRBV6-2/TRBV6-3	.	TRBJ1-1	many	CASSYSMNTEAFF	TGTGCCAGCAGTTACTCGATGAACACTGAAGCTTTCTTT
TRBV6-2/TRBV6-3	.	TRBJ1-2	.	CAGTRDRYGYTF	TGTGCCGGCACCAGGGACCGTTATGGCTACACCTTC
TRBV5-1	.	TRBJ2-7	once	CASSLFPWEQYF	TGCGCCAGCAGCTTGTTTCCTTGGGAGCAGTACTTC
TRBV6-1	.	TRBJ1-6	few	CASSRGGSPLHF	TGTGCCAGCAGCAGGGGAGGCTCACCCCTCCACTTT
TRBV19	.	TRBJ1-3	.	CASSTHGNTIYF	TGTGCCAGTAGTACACATGGAAACACCATATATTTT
TRBV7-8	.	TRBJ2-1	many	CASSQTPIYDEQFF	TGTGCCAGCAGCCAAACCCCCATTTACGATGAGCAGTTCTTC
TRBV3-1	.	TRBJ1-6	few	CASSRFRVENSPLHF	TGTGCCAGCAGCCGATTCAGGGTTGAGAATTCACCCCTCCACTTT
TRBV27	TRBD2	TRBJ2-1	few	CASSLSRERGGINEQFF	TGTGCCAGCAGTTTATCCCGGGAGCGGGGGGGGATTAATGAGCAGTTCTTC
TRBV15	.	TRBJ1-2	few	CATSLRNGYTF	TGTGCCACCAGCCTACGGAACGGCTACACCTTC
TRBV5-5	TRBD2	TRBJ2-2	few	CASMIWGGTGELFF	TGTGCCAGCATGATCTGGGGGGGGACCGGGGAGCTGTTTTTT
TRBV27	TRBD1	TRBJ1-2	.	CASSLFGTDGYTF	TGTGCCAGCAGTTTATTTGGGACAGATGGCTACACCTTC
TRBV18	.	TRBJ1-1	few	CASSPPFGFDAFF	TGTGCCAGCTCACCACCGTTTGGTTTTGACGCTTTCTTT
TRBV18	TRBD2	TRBJ2-1	.	CARSPGTAGDSYNEQFF	TGTGCCAGGTCACCAGGTACAGCGGGAGACTCCTACAATGAGCAGTTCTTC
TRBV27	.	TRBJ1-1	.	CASSFAGHYTEAFF	TGTGCCAGCAGTTTTGCTGGACACTACACTGAAGCTTTCTTT
TRBV14	.	TRBJ1-1	.	CASSLLGGASTEAFF	TGTGCCAGCAGCCTGTTGGGGGGCGCGTCCACTGAAGCTTTCTTT
TRBV3-1	.	TRBJ1-5	.	CASSQDRVPQPQHF	TGTGCCAGCAGCCAAGACAGGGTTCCTCAGCCCCAGCATTTT
TRBV12-3/TRBV12-4	.	TRBJ2-7	.	CASRKEVSYEQYF	TGTGCCAGCAGGAAGGAGGTATCCTACGAGCAGTACTTC
TRBV3-1	.	TRBJ1-1	.	CASSQESGTFF	TGTGCCAGCAGCCAAGAGTCGGGAACTTTCTTT
TRBV5-6	TRBD1	TRBJ1-4	.	CASRGQLNEKLFF	TGTGCCAGCAGGGGACAGCTTAATGAAAAACTGTTTTTT
TRBV4-2	.	TRBJ1-1	many	CASSQGDSGEAFF	TGTGCCAGCAGCCAGGGTGACAGTGGGGAAGCTTTCTTT
TRBV20-1	TRBD2	TRBJ2-1	.	CSARAQLAGLYNEQFF	TGCAGTGCTAGAGCCCAACTAGCGGGACTCTACAATGAGCAGTTCTTC
TRBV6-6	TRBD2	TRBJ2-2	.	CASSYGTSGRVTNTGELFF	TGTGCCAGCAGTTATGGGACTAGCGGGAGGGTTACGAACACCGGGGAGCTGTTTTTT
TRBV29-1	.	TRBJ1-2	.	CSVASRGAGGIEGYTF	TGCAGCGTTGCTTCCCGGGGGGCCGGCGGGATTGAGGGCTACACCTTC
TRBV7-2	TRBD1	TRBJ1-2	.	CASSFRGFNYGYTF	TGTGCCAGCAGCTTCAGGGGGTTTAACTATGGCTACACCTTC
TRBV29-1	.	TRBJ1-2	few	CSVPRHTNYGYTF	TGCAGCGTTCCCCGACATACTAACTATGGCTACACCTTC
TRBV19	TRBD1	TRBJ2-7	.	CASSTTGGSYEQYF	TGTGCCAGTAGTACGACAGGGGGATCCTACGAGCAGTACTTC
TRBV27	.	TRBJ1-2	.	CATSQGMGYGHTF	TGTGCCACCTCCCAGGGAATGGGCTATGGCCACACCTTC
TRBV5-1	.	TRBJ1-4	few	CASSLVGGRTEKLFF	TGCGCCAGCAGCTTGGTCGGGGGGAGGACTGAAAAACTGTTTTTT
TRBV19	.	TRBJ1-6	few	CASTGTPGDSYNSPLHF	TGTGCCAGTACCGGGACCCCAGGAGACTCCTATAATTCACCCCTCCACTTT
TRBV20-1	.	TRBJ2-3	once	CSALGGGQTSTDTQYF	TGCAGTGCCCTGGGGGGAGGACAGACTAGCACAGATACGCAGTATTTT
TRBV12-5	TRBD1	TRBJ1-4	.	CASGSDRAGEKLFF	TGTGCTAGTGGTTCCGACAGGGCCGGGGAAAAACTGTTTTTT
TRBV19	.	TRBJ1-1	many	CASSRVRRTEAFF	TGTGCCAGTAGTCGCGTAAGACGGACTGAAGCTTTCTTT
TRBV6-2/TRBV6-3	TRBD1	TRBJ1-1	.	CASADETGALEAFF	TGTGCCAGCGCCGACGAAACAGGGGCCTTGGAAGCTTTCTTT
TRBV6-5	.	TRBJ2-1	.	CASSPRAVLLSYNEQFF	TGTGCCAGCAGTCCGCGGGCCGTCCTTCTCTCCTACAATGAGCAGTTCTTC
TRBV6-4	TRBD1	TRBJ2-2	.	CASRMTGSHTGELFF	TGTGCCAGCAGAATGACAGGGTCGCACACCGGGGAGCTGTTTTTT
TRBV20-1	TRBD1	TRBJ1-1	.	CSARKGTGRNTEAFF	TGCAGTGCTAGAAAGGGGACAGGGCGGAACACTGAAGCTTTCTTT
TRBV27	.	TRBJ2-3	.	CASSVRGASDTQYF	TGTGCCAGCAGTGTCCGGGGGGCCTCAGATACGCAGTATTTT
TRBV14	.	TRBJ2-1	.	CASASEDNGQFF	TGTGCCAGTGCCTCGGAGGACAATGGGCAGTTCTTC
TRBV25-1	TRBD1	TRBJ1-1	.	CASSDRTGSEAFF	TGTGCCAGCAGTGACCGGACAGGGTCTGAAGCTTTCTTT
TRBV20-1	.	TRBJ1-4	.	CSARAHPNEKLFF	TGCAGTGCTCGCGCCCATCCTAATGAAAAACTGTTTTTT
TRBV7-9	.	TRBJ1-2	.	CASSPSNYGYTF	TGTGCCAGCAGCCCCTCCAACTATGGCTACACCTTC
TRBV21-1	.	TRBJ1-1	few	CASSKGNLVEGCTEAFF	TGTGCCAGCAGCAAAGGCAATTTGGTGGAGGGATGCACTGAAGCTTTCTTT
TRBV29-1	.	TRBJ2-3	.	CSVQGWKDTQYF	TGCAGCGTACAGGGTTGGAAAGATACGCAGTATTTT
TRBV5-1	TRBD1	TRBJ1-1	few	CASSWATGDPVMNTEAFF	TGCGCCAGCAGCTGGGCTACAGGGGATCCAGTGATGAACACTGAAGCTTTCTTT
TRBV3-1	.	TRBJ1-5	.	CPSSRDTQPQHF	TGTCCCAGCAGCCGCGATACACAGCCCCAGCATTTT
TRBV5-1	TRBD1	TRBJ1-3	.	CASSPGQTGDTIYF	TGCGCCAGCAGCCCGGGACAGACCGGAGACACCATATATTTT
TRBV11-3	.	TRBJ2-2	.	CVSSFLVSTGGAGELFF	TGTGTCAGCAGCTTCCTTGTTTCGACCGGGGGCGCCGGGGAGCTGTTTTTT
TRBV9	.	TRBJ2-2	few	CASSVGFGANTGELFF	TGTGCCAGCAGCGTAGGGTTCGGGGCGAACACCGGGGAGCTGTTTTTT
TRBV20-1	TRBD2	TRBJ2-5	.	CSASPGSGRMETQYF	TGCAGTGCCTCCCCAGGTAGCGGGAGAATGGAGACCCAGTACTTC